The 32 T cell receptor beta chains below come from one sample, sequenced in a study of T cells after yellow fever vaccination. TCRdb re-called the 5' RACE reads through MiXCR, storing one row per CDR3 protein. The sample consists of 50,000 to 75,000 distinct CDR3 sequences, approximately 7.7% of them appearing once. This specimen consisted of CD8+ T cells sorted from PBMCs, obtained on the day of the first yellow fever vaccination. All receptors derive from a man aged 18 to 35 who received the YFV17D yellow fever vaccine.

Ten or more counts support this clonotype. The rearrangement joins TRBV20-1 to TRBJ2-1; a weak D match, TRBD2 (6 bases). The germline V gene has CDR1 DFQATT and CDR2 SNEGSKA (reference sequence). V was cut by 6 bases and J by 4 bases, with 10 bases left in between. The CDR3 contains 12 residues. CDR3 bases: TGCAGTGCCCCGGGAGATTACAATGAGCAGTTCTTC. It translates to CSAPGDYNEQFF.

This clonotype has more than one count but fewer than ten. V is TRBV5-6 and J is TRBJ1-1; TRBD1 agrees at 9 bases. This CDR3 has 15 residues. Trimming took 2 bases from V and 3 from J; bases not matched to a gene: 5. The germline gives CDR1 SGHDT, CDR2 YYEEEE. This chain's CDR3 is CASSLQGARDTEAFF. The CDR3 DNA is TGTGCCAGCAGCTTACAGGGGGCGCGGGACACTGAAGCTTTCTTT.

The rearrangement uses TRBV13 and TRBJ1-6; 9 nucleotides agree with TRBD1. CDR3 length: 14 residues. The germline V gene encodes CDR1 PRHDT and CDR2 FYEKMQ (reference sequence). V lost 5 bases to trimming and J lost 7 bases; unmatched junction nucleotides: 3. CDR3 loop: CASSLQGANSPLHF. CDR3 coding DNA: TGTGCCAGCAGCCTACAGGGGGCCAATTCACCCCTCCACTTT.

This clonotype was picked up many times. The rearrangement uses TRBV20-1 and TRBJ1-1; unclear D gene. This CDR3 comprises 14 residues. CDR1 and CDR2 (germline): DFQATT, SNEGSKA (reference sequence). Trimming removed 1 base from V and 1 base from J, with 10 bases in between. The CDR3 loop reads CSARVGLTNTEAFF. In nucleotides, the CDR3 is TGCAGTGCTAGAGTTGGACTGACGAACACTGAAGCTTTCTTT.

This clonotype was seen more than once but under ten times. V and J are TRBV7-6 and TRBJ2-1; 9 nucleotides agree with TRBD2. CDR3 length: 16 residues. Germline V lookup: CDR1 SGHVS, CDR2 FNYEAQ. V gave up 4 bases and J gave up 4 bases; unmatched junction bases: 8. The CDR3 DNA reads TGTGCCAGCAGCTCTCTAGCGGGGCCGATTTACAATGAGCAGTTCTTC. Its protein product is CASSSLAGPIYNEQFF.

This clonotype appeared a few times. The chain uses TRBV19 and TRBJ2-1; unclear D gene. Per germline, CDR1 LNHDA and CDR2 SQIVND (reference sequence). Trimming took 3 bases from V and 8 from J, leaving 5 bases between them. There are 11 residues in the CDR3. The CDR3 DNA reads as TGTGCCAGTAGTATGGGTCATGAGCAGTTCTTC. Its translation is CASSMGHEQFF.

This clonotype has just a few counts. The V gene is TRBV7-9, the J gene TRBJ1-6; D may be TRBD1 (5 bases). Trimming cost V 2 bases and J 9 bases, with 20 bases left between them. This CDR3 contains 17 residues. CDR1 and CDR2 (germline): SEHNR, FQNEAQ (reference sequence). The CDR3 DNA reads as TGTGCCAGCAGCTTACCACGGGTTGGGGACGGAACTTCACCCCTCCACTTT. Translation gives CASSLPRVGDGTSPLHF.

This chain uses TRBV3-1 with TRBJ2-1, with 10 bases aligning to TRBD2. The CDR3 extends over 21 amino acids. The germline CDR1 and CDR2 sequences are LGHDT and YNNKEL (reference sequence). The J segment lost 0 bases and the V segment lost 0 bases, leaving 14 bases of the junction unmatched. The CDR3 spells CASSQDIVMASGGSSYNEQFF. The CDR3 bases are TGTGCCAGCAGCCAAGATATCGTGATGGCTAGCGGGGGAAGCTCCTACAATGAGCAGTTCTTC.

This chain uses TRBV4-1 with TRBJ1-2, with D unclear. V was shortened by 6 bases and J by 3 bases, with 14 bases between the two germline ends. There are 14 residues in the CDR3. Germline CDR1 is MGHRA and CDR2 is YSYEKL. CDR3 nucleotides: TGCGCCAGCAGTGCCCCCGAAGTATACTATGGCTACACCTTC. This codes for CASSAPEVYYGYTF.

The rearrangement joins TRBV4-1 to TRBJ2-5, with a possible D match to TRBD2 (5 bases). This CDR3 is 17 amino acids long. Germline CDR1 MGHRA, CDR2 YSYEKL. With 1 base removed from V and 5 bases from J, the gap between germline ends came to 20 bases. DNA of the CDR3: TGCGCCAGCAGCCAAGGCCCCCGGGCCCGACCGGGGGAGACCCAGTACTTC. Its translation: CASSQGPRARPGETQYF.

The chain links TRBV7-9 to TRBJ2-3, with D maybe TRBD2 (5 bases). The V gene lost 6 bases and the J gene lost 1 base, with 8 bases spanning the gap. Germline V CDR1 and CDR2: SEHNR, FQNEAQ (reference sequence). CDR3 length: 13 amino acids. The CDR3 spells CASSEGGTDTQYF. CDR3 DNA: TGTGCCAGCAGTGAGGGAGGCACAGATACGCAGTATTTT.

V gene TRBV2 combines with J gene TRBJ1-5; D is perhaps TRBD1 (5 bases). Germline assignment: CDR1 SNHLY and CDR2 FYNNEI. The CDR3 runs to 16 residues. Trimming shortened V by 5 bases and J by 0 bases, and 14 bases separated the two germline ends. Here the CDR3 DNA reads TGTGCCAGCAGTTCAAGGGGAATCGATAGCAATCAGCCCCAGCATTTT. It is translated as CASSSRGIDSNQPQHF.

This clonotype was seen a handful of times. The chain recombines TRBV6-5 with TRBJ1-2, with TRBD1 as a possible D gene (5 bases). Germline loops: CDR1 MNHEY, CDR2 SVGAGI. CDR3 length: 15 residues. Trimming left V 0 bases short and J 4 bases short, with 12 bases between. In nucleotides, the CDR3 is TGTGCCAGCAGTTACTCTCCAGGAGGGGCCTATGGCTACACCTTC. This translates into CASSYSPGGAYGYTF.

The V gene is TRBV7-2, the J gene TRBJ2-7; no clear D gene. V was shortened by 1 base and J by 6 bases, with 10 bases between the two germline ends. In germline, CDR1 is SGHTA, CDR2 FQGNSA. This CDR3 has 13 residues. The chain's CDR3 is CASSLGSWLEQYF. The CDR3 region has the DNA TGTGCCAGCAGCTTAGGGAGTTGGCTCGAGCAGTACTTC.

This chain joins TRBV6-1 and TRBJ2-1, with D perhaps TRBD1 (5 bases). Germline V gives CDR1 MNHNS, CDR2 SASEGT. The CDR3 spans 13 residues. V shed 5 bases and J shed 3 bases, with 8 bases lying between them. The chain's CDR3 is CASSQGFYNEQFF. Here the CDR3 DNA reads TGTGCCAGCAGTCAGGGATTCTACAATGAGCAGTTCTTC.

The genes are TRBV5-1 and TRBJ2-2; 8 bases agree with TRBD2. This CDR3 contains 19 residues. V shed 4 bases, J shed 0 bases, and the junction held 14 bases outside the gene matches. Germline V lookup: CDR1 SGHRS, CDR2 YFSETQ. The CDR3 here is CASSPTLGGGGTNTGELFF. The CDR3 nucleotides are TGCGCCAGCAGCCCCACCCTCGGTGGCGGGGGGACGAACACCGGGGAGCTGTTTTTT.

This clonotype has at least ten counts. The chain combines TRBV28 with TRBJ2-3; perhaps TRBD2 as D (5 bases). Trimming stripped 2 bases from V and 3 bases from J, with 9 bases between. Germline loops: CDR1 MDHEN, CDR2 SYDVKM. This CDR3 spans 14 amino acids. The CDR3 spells CASSLIRGTDTQYF. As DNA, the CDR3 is TGTGCCAGCAGTTTAATACGGGGTACAGATACGCAGTATTTT.

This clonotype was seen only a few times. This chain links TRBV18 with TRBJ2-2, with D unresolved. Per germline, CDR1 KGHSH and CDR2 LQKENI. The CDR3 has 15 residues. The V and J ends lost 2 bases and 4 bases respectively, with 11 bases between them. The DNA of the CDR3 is TGTGCCAGCTCACCAACCCATCTGTCCACCGGGGAGCTGTTTTTT. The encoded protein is CASSPTHLSTGELFF. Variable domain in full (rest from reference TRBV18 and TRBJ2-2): NAGVMQNPRHLVRRRGQEARLRCSPMKGHSHVYWYRQLPEEGLKFMVYLQKENIIDESGMPKERFSAEFPKEGPSILRIQQVVRGDSAAYFCASSPTHLSTGELFFGEGSRLTVL.

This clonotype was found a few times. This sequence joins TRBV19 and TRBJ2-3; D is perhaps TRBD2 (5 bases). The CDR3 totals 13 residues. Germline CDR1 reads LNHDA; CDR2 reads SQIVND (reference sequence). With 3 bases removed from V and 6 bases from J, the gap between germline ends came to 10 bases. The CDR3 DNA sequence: TGTGCCAGTAGTATGGGCGGGCTGGATACGCAGTATTTT. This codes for CASSMGGLDTQYF.

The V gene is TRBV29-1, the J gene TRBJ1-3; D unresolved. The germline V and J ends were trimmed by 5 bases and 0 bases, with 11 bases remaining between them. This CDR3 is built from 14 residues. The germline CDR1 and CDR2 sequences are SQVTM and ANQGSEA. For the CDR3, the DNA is TGCAGCGTTAGAAGGGCCGACTCTGGAAACACCATATATTTT. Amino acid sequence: CSVRRADSGNTIYF.

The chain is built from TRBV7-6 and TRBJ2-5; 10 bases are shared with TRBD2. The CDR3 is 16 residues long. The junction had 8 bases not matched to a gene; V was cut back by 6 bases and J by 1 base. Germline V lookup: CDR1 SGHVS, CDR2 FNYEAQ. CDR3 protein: CASRFPSGGGQETQYF. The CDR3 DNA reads TGTGCCAGCAGATTTCCTAGCGGGGGAGGCCAAGAGACCCAGTACTTC. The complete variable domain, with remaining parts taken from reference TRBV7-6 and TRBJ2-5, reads GAGVSQSPRYKVTKRGQDVALRCDPISGHVSLYWYRQALGQGPEFLTYFNYEAQQDKSGLPNDRFSAERPEGSISTLTIQRTEQRDSAMYRCASRFPSGGGQETQYFGPGTRLLVL.

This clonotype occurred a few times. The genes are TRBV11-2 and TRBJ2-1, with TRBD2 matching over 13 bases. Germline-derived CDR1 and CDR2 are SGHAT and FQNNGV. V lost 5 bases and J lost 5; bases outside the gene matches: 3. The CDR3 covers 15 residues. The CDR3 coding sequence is TGTGCCAGCAGCAGGACTAGCGGGGGACACAATGAGCAGTTCTTC. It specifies CASSRTSGGHNEQFF.

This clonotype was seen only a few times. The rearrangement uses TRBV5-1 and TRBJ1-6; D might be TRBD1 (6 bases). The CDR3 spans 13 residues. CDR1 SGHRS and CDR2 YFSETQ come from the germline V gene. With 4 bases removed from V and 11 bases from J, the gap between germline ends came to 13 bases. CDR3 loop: CASSTRGITPLHF. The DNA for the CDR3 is TGCGCCAGCAGCACCAGGGGAATAACACCCCTCCACTTT.

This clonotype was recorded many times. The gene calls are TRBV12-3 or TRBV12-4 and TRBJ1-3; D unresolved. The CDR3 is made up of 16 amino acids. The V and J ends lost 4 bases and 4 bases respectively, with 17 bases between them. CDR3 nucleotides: TGTGCCAGCAGTTCCCGTATATGGGCTAGCGGAAACACCATATATTTT. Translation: CASSSRIWASGNTIYF.

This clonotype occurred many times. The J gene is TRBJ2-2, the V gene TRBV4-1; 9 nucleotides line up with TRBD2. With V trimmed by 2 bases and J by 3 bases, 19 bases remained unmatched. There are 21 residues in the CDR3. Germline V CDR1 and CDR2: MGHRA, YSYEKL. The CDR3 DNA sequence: TGCGCCAGCAGCCAATATAGTCTCCTCTTGGAGCGGGGGGACGACACCGGGGAGCTGTTTTTT. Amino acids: CASSQYSLLLERGDDTGELFF.

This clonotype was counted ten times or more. The CDR3: CASSLQETQYF. In DNA, the CDR3 is TGTGCCAGCTCACTCCAAGAGACCCAGTACTTC. V and J are TRBV6-5 and TRBJ2-5; D is unresolved. CDR1 MNHEY and CDR2 SVGAGI come from the germline V gene. This CDR3 is built from 11 residues. The V end was cut by 8 bases, the J end by 1 base, with 5 bases between.

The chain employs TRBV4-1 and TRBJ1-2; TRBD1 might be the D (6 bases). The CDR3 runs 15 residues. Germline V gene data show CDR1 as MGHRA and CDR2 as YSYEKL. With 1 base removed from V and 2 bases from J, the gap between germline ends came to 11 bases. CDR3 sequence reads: CASSQVGQGNYGYTF. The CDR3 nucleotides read TGCGCCAGCAGCCAAGTTGGGCAGGGGAACTATGGCTACACCTTC.

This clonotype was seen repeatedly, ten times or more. The CDR3 region is CASSGTGAQNEQFF. CDR3 bases: TGCGCCAGCAGCGGGACAGGGGCACAGAATGAGCAGTTCTTC. The V call is TRBV5-1, the J call TRBJ2-1; 10 nucleotides line up with TRBD1. Germline values: CDR1 SGHRS, CDR2 YFSETQ. V shed 4 bases, J shed 7 bases, and the junction held 5 bases outside the gene matches. The CDR3 runs 14 residues.

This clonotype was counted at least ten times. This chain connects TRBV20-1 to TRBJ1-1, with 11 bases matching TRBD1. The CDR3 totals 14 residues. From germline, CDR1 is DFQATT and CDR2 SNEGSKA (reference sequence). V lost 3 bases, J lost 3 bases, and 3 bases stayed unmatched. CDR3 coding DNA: TGCAGTGCTAGGGGGACAGGGGGGGACACTGAAGCTTTCTTT. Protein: CSARGTGGDTEAFF.

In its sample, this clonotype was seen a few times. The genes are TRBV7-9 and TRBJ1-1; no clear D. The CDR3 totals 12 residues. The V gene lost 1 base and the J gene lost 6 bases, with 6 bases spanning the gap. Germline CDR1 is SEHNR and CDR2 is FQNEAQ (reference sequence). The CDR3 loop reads CASSLDTAEAFF. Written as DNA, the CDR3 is TGTGCCAGCAGCTTAGACACGGCTGAAGCTTTCTTT.

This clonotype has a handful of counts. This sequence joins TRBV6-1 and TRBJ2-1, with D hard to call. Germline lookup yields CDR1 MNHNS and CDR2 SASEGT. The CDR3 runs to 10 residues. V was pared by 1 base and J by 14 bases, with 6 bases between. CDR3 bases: TGTGCCAGCAGTGAAGGTGTGGAGTTCTTC. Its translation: CASSEGVEFF.

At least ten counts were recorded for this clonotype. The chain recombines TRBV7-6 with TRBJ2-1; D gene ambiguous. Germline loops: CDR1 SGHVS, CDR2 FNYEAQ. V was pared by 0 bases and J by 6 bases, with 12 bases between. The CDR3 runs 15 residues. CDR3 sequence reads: CASSLAPTSGNEQFF. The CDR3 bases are TGTGCCAGCAGCTTAGCCCCTACCTCGGGCAATGAGCAGTTCTTC.